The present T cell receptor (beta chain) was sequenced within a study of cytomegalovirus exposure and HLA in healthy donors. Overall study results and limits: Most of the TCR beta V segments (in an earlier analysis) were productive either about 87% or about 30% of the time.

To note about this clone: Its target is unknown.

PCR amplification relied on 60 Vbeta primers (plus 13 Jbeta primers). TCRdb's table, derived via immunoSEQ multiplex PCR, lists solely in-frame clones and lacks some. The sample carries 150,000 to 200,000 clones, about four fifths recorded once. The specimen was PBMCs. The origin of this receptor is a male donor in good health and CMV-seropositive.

The DNA of the CDR3 is TGTGCCATCAGTGCGAGACCCGGGCAGGGGGGTACTAATGAAAAACTGTTTTTT. Translated: CAISARPGQGGTNEKLFF. V gene TRBV10-3 combines with J gene TRBJ1-4; 7 nucleotides agree with TRBD1. Trimming cost V 4 bases and J 2 bases; bases outside gene matches: 13. This CDR3 has 18 residues. CDR1 ENHRY and CDR2 SYGVKD come from the germline V gene.